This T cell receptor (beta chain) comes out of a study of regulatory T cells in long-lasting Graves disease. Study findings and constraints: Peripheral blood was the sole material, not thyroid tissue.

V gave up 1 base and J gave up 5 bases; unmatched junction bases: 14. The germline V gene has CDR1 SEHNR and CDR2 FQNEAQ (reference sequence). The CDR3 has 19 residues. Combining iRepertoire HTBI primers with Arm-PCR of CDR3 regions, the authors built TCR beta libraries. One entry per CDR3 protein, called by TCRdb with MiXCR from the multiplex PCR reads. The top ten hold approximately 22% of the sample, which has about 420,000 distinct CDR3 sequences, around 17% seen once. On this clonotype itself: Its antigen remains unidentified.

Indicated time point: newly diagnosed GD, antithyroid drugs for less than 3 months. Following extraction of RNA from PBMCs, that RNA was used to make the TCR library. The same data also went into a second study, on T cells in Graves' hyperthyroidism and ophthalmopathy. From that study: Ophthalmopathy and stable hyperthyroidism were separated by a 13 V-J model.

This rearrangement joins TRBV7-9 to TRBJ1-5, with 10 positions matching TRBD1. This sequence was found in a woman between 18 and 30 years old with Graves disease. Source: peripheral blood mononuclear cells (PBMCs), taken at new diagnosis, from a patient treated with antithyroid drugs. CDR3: CASSLGVVGQGSMDQPQHF. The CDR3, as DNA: TGTGCCAGCAGCTTAGGAGTCGTGGGACAGGGGTCGATGGATCAGCCCCAGCATTTT. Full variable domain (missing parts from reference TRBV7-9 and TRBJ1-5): DTGVSQNPRHKITKRGQNVTFRCDPISEHNRLYWYRQTLGQGPEFLTYFQNEAQLEKSRLLSDRFSAERPKGSFSTLEIQRTEQGDSAMYLCASSLGVVGQGSMDQPQHFGDGTRLSIL.